One sample yielded the 24 T cell receptor beta chains listed below, sequenced in a study of lymphopenia after photon versus proton radiotherapy (dated by TCRdb to the late 2010s). The library was produced with the immunoSEQ multiplex PCR assay. TCRdb carries this immuneACCESS record with in-frame sequences only. Its versions omit some clonotypes, under half of them owing to an unresolved V gene in the studies checked, with the rest unexplained. The sample table holds 45,000 to 65,000 clones, of which over 70% were seen once. Of the sample, approximately 31% falls within the top ten clones. Sequences were derived from peripheral blood, sampled from a patient treated with photon-based radiotherapy. These receptors originate from a man between 45 and 60 years old with gastric cancer.

This clone came up once. The chain recombines TRBV6-1 with TRBJ2-7; 9 nucleotides match TRBD1. CDR3 size: 14 residues. Looked up from germline, CDR1 is MNHNS and CDR2 is SASEGT. V shed 6 bases, J shed 5 bases, and the junction held 8 bases outside the gene matches. The CDR3 region has the DNA TGTGCCAGCAGCCTCCCCGGGACAGGGAACGAGCAGTACTTC. It encodes CASSLPGTGNEQYF.

The chain has TRBV5-1 and TRBJ2-5, with 12 bases matching TRBD1. The CDR3 spans 16 residues. Germline V lookup: CDR1 SGHRS, CDR2 YFSETQ. Losses at the gene ends were 4 bases for V and 5 bases for J; bases not matched to a gene: 9. CDR3 sequence (DNA): TGCGCCAGCAGCGAGCAGGGACAGGGGGCAAGGGAGACCCAGTACTTC. Protein product: CASSEQGQGARETQYF.

This clone was seen repeatedly, ten times or more. This chain connects TRBV9 to TRBJ1-1; D not resolved. The CDR3 has 13 amino acids. The germline V gene encodes CDR1 SGDLS and CDR2 YYNGEE. V gave up 0 bases and J gave up 8 bases, with 11 bases separating them. The CDR3 nucleotides read TGTGCCAGCAGCGTAGTCGCGGTCTCAGAAGCTTTCTTT. Its protein is CASSVVAVSEAFF.

The genes are TRBV29-1 and TRBJ2-7; either TRBD1 or TRBD2 may supply D (6 bases each). The germline gives CDR1 SQVTM, CDR2 ANQGSEA. With 3 bases removed from V and 6 bases from J, the gap between germline ends came to 21 bases. There are 15 residues in the CDR3. CDR3 residues: CSVDARGGPRGEQYF. CDR3 DNA sequence: TGCAGCGTTGATGCCCGTGGGGGGCCCCGGGGCGAGCAGTACTTC.

The rearrangement joins TRBV19 to TRBJ2-2; 7 bases agree with TRBD1. CDR1 LNHDA and CDR2 SQIVND come from the germline V gene (reference sequence). The CDR3 length is 16 residues. J lost 7 bases, V lost 3 bases, and 11 bases had no gene match. The CDR3 nucleotides are TGTGCCAGTAGTATTATTCCAGGGGGTATAGGCGGGGAGCTGTTTTTT. Its translation: CASSIIPGGIGGELFF.

This clone was seen a few times. V gene TRBV2 combines with J gene TRBJ1-4, with 7 bases matching TRBD1. The junction had 6 bases not matched to a gene; V was cut back by 8 bases and J by 0 bases. The CDR3 length is 15 residues. From germline, CDR1 is SNHLY and CDR2 FYNNEI. The CDR3 sequence is CASLTGDSTNEKLFF. In DNA, the CDR3 is TGTGCCAGCCTTACAGGGGACTCAACTAATGAAAAACTGTTTTTT.

The CDR3, as DNA: TGTGCCAGCAGTGAACCTATAGGGCGGGGACAAAACTACGAGCAGTACTTC. Protein sequence: CASSEPIGRGQNYEQYF. The chain joins TRBV2 to TRBJ2-7, with D perhaps being TRBD1 or TRBD2 (6 bases each). Trimming shortened V by 2 bases and J by 3 bases, and 20 bases separated the two germline ends. The CDR3 has 17 residues. The V gene's germline CDR1 is SNHLY and CDR2 FYNNEI.

The chain is built from TRBV2 and TRBJ2-5; 10 positions agree with TRBD1. The ends lost 6 bases at V and 4 bases at J; junction bases unmatched: 5. This CDR3 is built from 14 residues. Germline CDR1 SNHLY, CDR2 FYNNEI. DNA for the CDR3: TGTGCCAGCAGAGAGGGGACAGGGGTAGAGACCCAGTACTTC. This encodes CASREGTGVETQYF. The variable domain in full, with the rest retrieved from reference TRBV2 and TRBJ2-5, is EPEVTQTPSHQVTQMGQEVILRCVPISNHLYFYWYRQILGQKVEFLVSFYNNEISEKSEIFDDQFSVERPDGSNFTLKIRSTKLEDSAMYFCASREGTGVETQYFGPGTRLLVL.

Comment on this clone: Different DNA sequences within this sample yield the same CDR3. The V gene is TRBV18, the J gene TRBJ2-2; TRBD1 might be the D (6 bases). Germline V gene data show CDR1 as KGHSH and CDR2 as LQKENI. V was cut by 3 bases and J by 3 bases, with 8 bases left in between. The CDR3 is made up of 14 amino acids. CDR3 nucleotides: TGTGCCAGCTCACCTTACAGGGACACCGGGGAGCTGTTTTTT. This encodes CASSPYRDTGELFF.

J is TRBJ1-3 and V is TRBV15; possibly TRBD1 for D (6 bases). Trimming stripped 0 bases from V and 11 bases from J, with 11 bases between. Germline assignment: CDR1 LNHNV and CDR2 YYDKDF (reference sequence). The CDR3 has 13 amino acids. The CDR3 DNA reads TGTGCCACCAGCAGAGATCGGCAGGGGTCCATATATTTT. It specifies CATSRDRQGSIYF.

The chain links TRBV9 to TRBJ2-7; 13 positions match TRBD2. CDR1 is SGDLS, CDR2 YYNGEE, per germline. CDR3 length equals 15 residues. J lost 6 bases, V lost 4 bases, and 7 bases had no gene match. The CDR3 region has the DNA TGTGCCAGCAGCCAGGGACTAGCGGGACTCGGCGAGCAGTACTTC. This gives the protein CASSQGLAGLGEQYF.

The rearrangement joins TRBV7-2 to TRBJ2-3; D perhaps matches TRBD1 (5 bases). Germline loops: CDR1 SGHTA, CDR2 FQGNSA. V was cut by 5 bases and J by 4 bases, with 13 bases left in between. This CDR3 spans 14 amino acids. The CDR3 loop is CASSHRQFPDTQYF. CDR3 coding DNA: TGTGCCAGCAGCCACAGACAGTTCCCAGATACGCAGTATTTT.

V gene TRBV27 combines with J gene TRBJ1-1; TRBD1 matches 9 bases. The CDR3 is 14 residues long. V lost 6 bases to trimming and J lost 7 bases; unmatched junction nucleotides: 9. CDR1 MNHEY and CDR2 SMNVEV come from the germline V gene (reference sequence). The CDR3 protein is CASSSGTGPFEAFF. The CDR3 nucleotides read TGTGCCAGCAGCTCCGGGACAGGGCCCTTTGAAGCTTTCTTT.

The chain couples TRBV18 to TRBJ2-5; no clear D gene. There are 12 residues in the CDR3. Germline CDR1 is KGHSH and CDR2 is LQKENI. Trimming shortened V by 5 bases and J by 0 bases, and 4 bases separated the two germline ends. CDR3 sequence: CASSTYQETQYF. The CDR3 DNA reads as TGTGCCAGCTCAACCTACCAAGAGACCCAGTACTTC.

This clone turned up a few times. V and J are TRBV6-6 and TRBJ1-5; D is ambiguous. This CDR3 has 13 amino acids. V was clipped by 8 bases and J by 4 bases, with 12 bases between them. CDR1 is MNHNY and CDR2 is SVGAGI in the germline V gene (reference sequence). CDR3 nucleotides: TGTGCCAGCCGTATACGGGTAAATCAGCCCCAGCATTTT. Its protein is CASRIRVNQPQHF.

The V call is TRBV11-2, the J call TRBJ1-2; a weak D match, TRBD1 (6 bases). Trimming removed 5 bases at V and 3 bases at J, with 10 bases between. This CDR3 region has 13 residues. Germline V CDR1 and CDR2: SGHAT, FQNNGV. CDR3 sequence (DNA): TGTGCCAGCAGCGCGGACAGCTACTATGGCTACACCTTC. It encodes CASSADSYYGYTF.

The chain recombines TRBV28 with TRBJ2-7; D is uncertain. V shed 5 bases and J shed 3 bases, with 17 bases lying between them. This CDR3 has 15 amino acids. Germline V gives CDR1 MDHEN, CDR2 SYDVKM. The CDR3 region is CASSLTQTLYYEQYF. CDR3 coding DNA: TGTGCCAGCAGTCTGACTCAGACCTTATACTACGAGCAGTACTTC.

V usage is TRBV19 and J usage is TRBJ1-1, with 7 bases identical to TRBD1. This CDR3 region has 14 residues. Germline V gives CDR1 LNHDA, CDR2 SQIVND (reference sequence). Unmatched junction bases numbered 10, after V lost 7 bases and J lost 5 bases. CDR3 in amino acids: CASTEPGGRTEAFF. CDR3 nucleotides: TGTGCCAGTACCGAACCAGGGGGAAGGACTGAAGCTTTCTTT. Full variable domain (missing parts from reference TRBV19 and TRBJ1-1): DGGITQSPKYLFRKEGQNVTLSCEQNLNHDAMYWYRQDPGQGLRLIYYSQIVNDFQKGDIAEGYSVSREKKESFPLTVTSAQKNPTAFYLCASTEPGGRTEAFFGQGTRLTVV.

J is TRBJ2-2 and V is TRBV5-1; maybe TRBD1 (5 bases). The CDR3 is 19 residues long. The germline V and J ends were trimmed by 0 bases and 7 bases, with 25 bases remaining between them. CDR1 is SGHRS, CDR2 YFSETQ, per germline. DNA of the CDR3: TGCGCCAGCAGCTTGGCACTCTTTACAGGACAAAGAGCCATCGGGGAGCTGTTTTTT. The encoded protein is CASSLALFTGQRAIGELFF.

This clone was detected only a few times. The chain joins TRBV11-3 to TRBJ2-1, with 7 bases aligning to TRBD1. The J segment lost 8 bases and the V segment lost 1 base, leaving 5 bases of the junction unmatched. This CDR3 has 14 residues. Germline CDR1 reads SGHNT; CDR2 reads YENEEA. DNA of the CDR3: TGTGCCAGCAGCTTAGGTAGACAGGGTGATGAGCAGTTCTTC. Protein sequence: CASSLGRQGDEQFF.

This clone was found a few times. The rearrangement joins TRBV18 to TRBJ2-7; D unclear. Deletions cut 0 bases from V and 2 bases from J, with 11 bases between. The CDR3 covers 15 residues. The germline CDR1 and CDR2 sequences are KGHSH and LQKENI. DNA of the CDR3: TGTGCCAGCTCACCACCGGGTACGTTCGCCTACGAGCAGTACTTC. Translating gives CASSPPGTFAYEQYF. Variable domain in full (rest from reference TRBV18 and TRBJ2-7): NAGVMQNPRHLVRRRGQEARLRCSPMKGHSHVYWYRQLPEEGLKFMVYLQKENIIDESGMPKERFSAEFPKEGPSILRIQQVVRGDSAAYFCASSPPGTFAYEQYFGPGTRLTVT.

The chain has TRBV5-1 and TRBJ2-1; 11 nucleotides align to TRBD2. The germline gives CDR1 SGHRS, CDR2 YFSETQ. This CDR3 spans 15 amino acids. The junction had 9 bases not matched to a gene; V was cut back by 4 bases and J by 9 bases. The chain's CDR3 is CASSPLAGGPGEQFF. Here the CDR3 DNA reads TGCGCCAGCAGCCCATTAGCGGGAGGGCCGGGTGAGCAGTTCTTC.

The rearrangement uses TRBV6-5 and TRBJ2-3, with TRBD1 matching over 8 bases. The CDR3 totals 15 residues. V gave up 6 bases and J gave up 3 bases; unmatched junction bases: 8. Looked up from germline, CDR1 is MNHEY and CDR2 is SVGAGI. This CDR3 is CASSFGTGDTDTQYF. The CDR3 nucleotides are TGTGCCAGCAGCTTCGGGACAGGAGATACAGATACGCAGTATTTT.

This chain links TRBV7-9 with TRBJ1-2, with 7 nucleotides matching TRBD1. The V gene's germline CDR1 is SEHNR and CDR2 FQNEAQ (reference sequence). The CDR3 covers 14 residues. Trimming took 4 bases from V and 8 from J; bases not matched to a gene: 10. CDR3: CASSSYRGSAGYTF. In DNA, the CDR3 is TGTGCCAGCAGCTCCTACAGGGGTTCCGCGGGCTACACCTTC. The full variable domain, completed using reference TRBV7-9 and TRBJ1-2, is DTGVSQNPRHKITKRGQNVTFRCDPISEHNRLYWYRQTLGQGPEFLTYFQNEAQLEKSRLLSDRFSAERPKGSFSTLEIQRTEQGDSAMYLCASSSYRGSAGYTFGSGTRLTVV.